These 11 T cell receptor beta chains came from one sample sequenced in a study of identical twins. Using its own MiXCR run on the 5' RACE reads, TCRdb lists one record per CDR3 protein. This sample carries fewer than 900,000 distinct CDR3 sequences, roughly 20% of them seen once, and the ten largest clones take around 13%. The data were also submitted as part of a second study, on T cells expressing NK-cell markers.

The sample was PBMCs. The source of these receptors is a woman aged 18-29 years in good health.

This clonotype has only a few counts. The chain links TRBV7-9 to TRBJ2-7; the D gene is possibly TRBD2 (5 bases). Trimming removed 3 bases at V and 3 bases at J, with 12 bases between. Germline V gene lookup returns CDR1 SEHNR and CDR2 FQNEAQ (reference sequence). The CDR3 length is 14 residues. The CDR3 region is CASSFEGLRYEQYF. CDR3 DNA sequence: TGTGCCAGCAGCTTCGAAGGACTTCGCTACGAGCAGTACTTC.

At least ten counts were recorded for this clonotype. The chain couples TRBV7-9 to TRBJ2-3; D is perhaps TRBD2 (5 bases). The germline V and J ends were trimmed by 6 bases and 0 bases, with 10 bases remaining between them. Germline CDR1 reads SEHNR; CDR2 reads FQNEAQ (reference sequence). The CDR3 extends over 14 amino acids. CDR3 protein: CASSPSGSTDTQYF. The CDR3 region has the DNA TGTGCCAGCAGTCCCAGCGGTAGCACAGATACGCAGTATTTT.

The chain couples TRBV7-9 to TRBJ2-5; D is tentatively TRBD1 or TRBD2 (5 bases each). The germline V gene encodes CDR1 SEHNR and CDR2 FQNEAQ (reference sequence). The CDR3 runs to 12 residues. V was pared by 8 bases and J by 7 bases, with 14 bases between. The CDR3 sequence is CASHGAEGTQYF. Here the CDR3 DNA reads TGTGCCAGCCACGGGGCGGAAGGGACCCAGTACTTC. The whole variable domain, remainder taken from reference TRBV7-9 and TRBJ2-5, is DTGVSQNPRHKITKRGQNVTFRCDPISEHNRLYWYRQTLGQGPEFLTYFQNEAQLEKSRLLSDRFSAERPKGSFSTLEIQRTEQGDSAMYLCASHGAEGTQYFGPGTRLLVL.

This clonotype has a handful of counts. This sequence joins TRBV7-8 and TRBJ2-5; D remains ambiguous. Germline CDR1 SGHVS, CDR2 FQNEAQ. This CDR3 has 16 amino acids. Trimming left V 8 bases short and J 5 bases short, with 24 bases between. The CDR3 region is CASPLPGGSSLETQYF. In DNA, the CDR3 is TGTGCCAGCCCCCTCCCTGGCGGATCCTCTCTCGAGACCCAGTACTTC.

The V and J genes are TRBV12-3 or TRBV12-4 and TRBJ2-3, with TRBD2 matching 8 bases. The CDR3 is 15 residues long. The V gene end was trimmed by 0 bases and the J gene end by 2 bases; junction bases not matched to a gene: 1. The DNA of the CDR3 is TGTGCCAGCAGTTTAGCTAGCGGGGCCACAGATACGCAGTATTTT. It yields the protein CASSLASGATDTQYF.

Only a few counts were recorded for this clonotype. The CDR3 reads CSAKTSGRTGELFF. In nucleotides, the CDR3 is TGCAGTGCTAAGACTAGCGGGAGAACCGGGGAGCTGTTTTTT. The chain links TRBV20-1 to TRBJ2-2, with 12 positions matching TRBD2. This CDR3 has 14 amino acids. Unmatched junction bases numbered 2, after V lost 4 bases and J lost 5 bases. The germline CDR1 and CDR2 sequences are DFQATT and SNEGSKA (reference sequence).

The table lists this clonotype with a few counts. The chain uses TRBV25-1 and TRBJ2-5; 9 nucleotides match TRBD2. Germline values: CDR1 MGHDK, CDR2 SYGVNS. The CDR3 length is 14 residues. Trimming at V came to 3 bases and at J to 4 bases, leaving 3 bases not matched to a gene. The CDR3 DNA is TGTGCCAGCAGTGACGAACTAGCGGGAGAGACCCAGTACTTC. Encoded protein: CASSDELAGETQYF.

V is TRBV4-3 and J is TRBJ2-1; 10 bases agree with TRBD1. J was trimmed by 8 bases and V by 1 base; bases with no gene match: 5. In germline, CDR1 is LGHNA, CDR2 YSLEER. The CDR3 consists of 15 residues. The CDR3 loop is CASSQGDRGVDEQFF. For the CDR3, the DNA is TGCGCCAGCAGCCAAGGGGACAGGGGAGTCGATGAGCAGTTCTTC.

The chain is built from TRBV7-9 and TRBJ1-6, with no clear D. This CDR3 is built from 17 residues. V lost 2 bases, J lost 8 bases, and 19 bases lay in between. Germline V lookup: CDR1 SEHNR, CDR2 FQNEAQ (reference sequence). The CDR3 loop reads CASSLIASLSRDSPLHF. CDR3 nucleotide sequence: TGTGCCAGCAGCTTAATAGCGAGTCTAAGTCGTGATTCACCCCTCCACTTT.

DNA of the CDR3: TGTGCCAGCAGCTCCGGGTTGCGGGGCGATACGCAGTATTTT. Translated, it gives CASSSGLRGDTQYF. The V gene is TRBV7-6, the J gene TRBJ2-3, with D possibly being TRBD2 (6 bases). Trimming stripped 4 bases from V and 6 bases from J, with 14 bases between. Germline CDR1 SGHVS, CDR2 FNYEAQ. This CDR3 spans 14 amino acids.

The chain couples TRBV12-3 or TRBV12-4 to TRBJ2-7; 7 nucleotides match TRBD1. V lost 3 bases to trimming and J lost 1 base; unmatched junction nucleotides: 6. The CDR3 consists of 15 residues. The CDR3 sequence is CASSLTGKSSYEQYF. The CDR3 DNA follows: TGTGCCAGCAGTTTGACAGGGAAATCTTCCTACGAGCAGTACTTC.